This T cell receptor (beta chain) was documented in a study of cytomegalovirus exposure and HLA in healthy donors. Findings and caveats of the study: Immune exposure data for these donors was limited to CMV serostatus.

In regard to this clone: Its target is not known.

Germline V CDR1 and CDR2: SGHRS, YFSETQ. The CDR3 covers 13 residues. Trimming removed 6 bases from V and 3 bases from J; junction bases left unmatched: 3. The primer mix had 60 Vbeta and 13 Jbeta primers. Sequencing was performed with immunoSEQ multiplex PCR; in TCRdb, only in-frame clones are kept and a portion is missing. The repertoire has roughly 130,000 clones, about 74% of them found once; the top ten carry roughly 6.3%. The source of this sequence is a woman between 50 and 59 years old in good health and CMV-seropositive. The chain carries TRBV5-1 and TRBJ2-7; TRBD2 matches at 10 bases. Material: PBMCs. The CDR3 loop reads CASTSGGYYEQYF. CDR3 DNA sequence: TGCGCCAGCACTAGCGGGGGCTACTACGAGCAGTACTTC.